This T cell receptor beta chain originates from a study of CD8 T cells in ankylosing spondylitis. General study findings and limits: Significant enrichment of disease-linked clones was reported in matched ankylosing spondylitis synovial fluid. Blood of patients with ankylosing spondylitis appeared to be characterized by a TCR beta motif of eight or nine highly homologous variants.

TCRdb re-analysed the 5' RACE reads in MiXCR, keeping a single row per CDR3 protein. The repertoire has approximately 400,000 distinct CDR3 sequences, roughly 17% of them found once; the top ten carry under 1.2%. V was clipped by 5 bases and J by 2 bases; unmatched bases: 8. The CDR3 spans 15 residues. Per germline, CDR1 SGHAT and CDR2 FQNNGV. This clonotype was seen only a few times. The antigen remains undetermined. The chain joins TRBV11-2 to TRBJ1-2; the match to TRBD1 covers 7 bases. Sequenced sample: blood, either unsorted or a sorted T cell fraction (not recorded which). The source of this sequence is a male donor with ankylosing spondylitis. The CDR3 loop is CASSGGTVSNYGYTF. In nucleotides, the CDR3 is TGTGCCAGCAGCGGGGGGACAGTTTCAAACTATGGCTACACCTTC.